The T cell receptor beta chain under discussion was sequenced for a study of human T cells and chemical hapten exposure. Points from the study as a whole: Correlating positively with patch test score were the PT1 expanded TCR counts. Relative to controls, expanded TCRs formed significantly more large CDR3 similarity clusters.

CDR3 size: 15 residues. Looked up from germline, CDR1 is MDHEN and CDR2 is SYDVKM. Trimming took off 3 bases at V and 3 bases at J, with 14 bases between the two ends. TCRdb processed the RACE reads anew with MiXCR; each CDR3 protein has one entry. The repertoire holds approximately 340,000 distinct CDR3 sequences, with approximately 6.9% as singletons. Time point of the sample: patch test 1, 2 weeks after DPC sensitization. As for treatment: therapeutic diphenylcyclopropenone sensitization with weekly scalp DPC. For this clonotype: Its target is not known.

This sample comprised whole blood, obtained in connection with sensitization to the hapten diphenylcyclopropenone (DPC). This TCR was recovered from a young woman with alopecia areata. Some clones in this sample may be carry-over from other donors' samples. The rearrangement links TRBV28 to TRBJ1-1; a possible D gene is TRBD1 (6 bases). The CDR3 loop is CASSFLSGVDTEAFF. The CDR3 bases are TGTGCCAGCAGTTTTCTCTCAGGGGTCGACACTGAAGCTTTCTTT.